A selection of T cell receptor beta chains follows, all from one sample in a study of T cells in Graves' hyperthyroidism and ophthalmopathy. MiXCR, run by TCRdb on the multiplex PCR reads, gives a single entry per CDR3 protein. The sample includes 89,000 or so distinct CDR3 sequences, roughly 40% of them seen just once. What was sequenced was peripheral blood or thyroid tissue (not recorded which). Receptors were obtained from a woman aged 30 to 39 with Graves' hyperthyroidism. Both conserved end residues are part of each CDR3. D genes are given only for firm matches. Only part of the rows carry a size: once, few, many, or a class if the clone is expanded.

v_call	d_call	j_call	clone_size	cdr3_aa	cdr3_nt
TRBV5-1	NA	TRBJ1-4	NA	CASSLGGVDGKLFF	TGCGCCAGCAGCCTCGGGGGCGTCGATGGAAAACTGTTTTTT
TRBV5-1	TRBD1	TRBJ1-6	many	CASSSSGTGGSPLHF	TGCGCCAGCAGCTCCTCCGGGACAGGGGGTTCACCCCTCCACTTT
TRBV5-6	NA	TRBJ2-7	many	CASSSPTGLGRPYEQYF	TGTGCCAGCAGCTCCCCGACAGGGCTCGGGAGGCCCTACGAGCAGTACTTC
TRBV28	TRBD1	TRBJ2-5	many	CASSFLAGTALGETQYF	TGTGCCAGCAGTTTCCTCGCAGGGACAGCCCTCGGAGAGACCCAGTACTTC
TRBV2	NA	TRBJ2-7	many	CASREIGGNPYEQYF	TGTGCCAGCAGAGAAATCGGGGGAAACCCCTACGAGCAGTACTTC
TRBV6-1	NA	TRBJ1-6	few	CASSENWGGFLSPLHF	TGTGCCAGCAGTGAAAATTGGGGGGGGTTTCTGTCACCCCTCCACTTT
TRBV15	NA	TRBJ1-2	NA	CATSLGHGDYGYTF	TGTGCCACCAGCTTGGGACACGGCGACTATGGCTACACCTTC
TRBV10-3	NA	TRBJ2-5	many	CAISEWAPGHKLETQYF	TGTGCCATCAGTGAGTGGGCCCCGGGACACAAATTAGAGACCCAGTACTTC
TRBV15	TRBD1	TRBJ2-5	NA	CATSRGDRGTTQYF	TGTGCCACCAGCAGAGGGGACAGGGGGACCACCCAGTACTTC
TRBV20-1	NA	TRBJ1-4	many	CSARELQGIGEKLFF	TGCAGTGCTAGAGAACTTCAAGGGATAGGGGAAAAACTGTTTTTT
TRBV15	NA	TRBJ2-2	many	CATRGGFRNTGELFF	TGTGCCACCAGGGGCGGCTTCCGGAACACCGGGGAGCTGTTTTTT
TRBV7-9	NA	TRBJ2-5	many	CASSLVAFQETQYF	TGTGCCAGCAGCTTAGTGGCCTTTCAAGAGACCCAGTACTTC
TRBV30	NA	TRBJ1-1	NA	CAWSVQSGTEAFF	TGTGCCTGGAGTGTACAATCCGGCACTGAAGCTTTCTTT
TRBV6-1	NA	TRBJ2-5	many	CASSELEWEKETQYF	TGTGCCAGCAGTGAATTGGAGTGGGAGAAGGAGACCCAGTACTTC
TRBV5-1	NA	TRBJ1-1	few	CASSLRGDNTEAFF	TGCGCCAGCAGCTTGAGGGGTGACAACACTGAAGCTTTCTTT
TRBV20-1	NA	TRBJ1-6	NA	CSAGEPLHF	TGCAGTGCCGGGGAGCCCCTCCACTTT
TRBV15	TRBD1	TRBJ2-5	NA	CATSSSDRGETQYF	TGTGCCACCAGCAGCTCGGACAGGGGAGAGACCCAGTACTTC
TRBV18	TRBD1	TRBJ1-6	few	CASSLRQGYNSPLHF	TGTGCCAGCTCACTGAGACAGGGCTATAATTCACCCCTCCACTTT
TRBV5-1	NA	TRBJ2-7	NA	CASSLDRVGEQYF	TGCGCCAGCAGCTTGGACAGGGTTGGCGAGCAGTACTTC
TRBV2	NA	TRBJ1-2	NA	CASSLGFNYGYTF	TGTGCCAGCAGCTTGGGGTTTAACTATGGCTACACCTTC
TRBV10-1	NA	TRBJ2-5	NA	CASSASSAGGQETQYF	TGCGCCAGCAGTGCCTCTAGCGCTGGGGGACAAGAGACCCAGTACTTC
TRBV27	NA	TRBJ2-3	NA	CASIEWGTDTQYF	TGTGCCAGCATAGAGTGGGGCACAGATACGCAGTATTTT
TRBV7-8	NA	TRBJ1-4	NA	CASSLEGRANEKLFF	TGTGCCAGCAGCTTAGAGGGCAGGGCTAATGAAAAACTGTTTTTT
TRBV5-1	NA	TRBJ2-2	many	CASSEDTNTGELFF	TGCGCCAGCAGCGAGGACACTAACACCGGGGAGCTGTTTTTT
TRBV7-2	NA	TRBJ1-4	many	CASSSLSGEKLFF	TGTGCCAGCAGCTCCCTTAGTGGTGAAAAACTGTTTTTT
TRBV20-1	NA	TRBJ2-5	many	CSAGGETQYF	TGCAGTGCCGGGGGAGAGACCCAGTACTTC
TRBV12-3/TRBV12-4	NA	TRBJ1-1	many	CASSLVPGGGAFF	TGTGCCAGCAGTTTAGTCCCGGGCGGCGGGGCTTTCTTT
TRBV7-3	TRBD1	TRBJ1-2	many	CASSLRQGAGYTF	TGTGCCAGCAGCTTAAGGCAGGGGGCAGGCTACACCTTC
TRBV10-1	NA	TRBJ1-4	NA	CASNTIVFF	TGCGCCAGCAACACCATCGTGTTTTTT
TRBV7-8	NA	TRBJ1-5	NA	CASSLSSVSPAGNQPQRF	TGTGCCAGCAGCTTAAGTTCAGTCTCCCCGGCGGGCAACCAGCCCCAGCGTTTT
TRBV24-1	TRBD2	TRBJ2-2	NA	CATSGLAGGQNTGGLFF	TGTGCCACCAGTGGACTAGCGGGAGGACAAAACACCGGGGGGCTGTTTTTT
TRBV7-9	NA	TRBJ1-2	NA	CASSLQGSYGYTF	TGTGCCAGCAGCTTACAGGGAAGCTATGGCTACACCTTC
TRBV20-1	NA	TRBJ2-7	few	CSAREGGGGSYEQYF	TGCAGTGCTAGAGAAGGGGGGGGGGGGTCCTACGAGCAGTACTTC
TRBV2	TRBD1	TRBJ1-5	many	CASREGQGNQPQHF	TGTGCCAGCAGGGAGGGACAGGGCAATCAGCCCCAGCATTTT
TRBV19	NA	TRBJ1-5	many	CASISGTGSNQPQHF	TGTGCCAGTATCTCCGGGACGGGCAGCAATCAGCCCCAGCATTTT
TRBV7-8	TRBD1	TRBJ1-2	NA	CASSSRQGGGHTF	TGTGCCAGCAGCTCACGACAGGGAGGAGGCCACACCTTC
TRBV28	NA	TRBJ1-5	few	CASSYPPGTDAQPRHF	TGTGCCAGCAGTTATCCCCCTGGGACGGACGCCCAGCCCCGGCATTTT
TRBV5-1	NA	TRBJ1-5	NA	CASSLGIQETQHF	TGCGCCAGCAGCTTGGGGATCCAAGAGACCCAGCATTTT
TRBV2	NA	TRBJ1-5	many	CASGGPSNQPQHF	TGTGCCAGTGGGGGCCCTAGCAATCAGCCCCAGCATTTT
TRBV28	NA	TRBJ2-7	many	CASTAWGSSYEQYF	TGTGCCAGCACTGCCTGGGGTAGCTCCTACGAGCAGTACTTC
TRBV28	NA	TRBJ1-1	many	CASRSGERTEAFF	TGTGCCAGCAGATCAGGGGAAAGGACTGAAGCTTTCTTT
TRBV4-1	NA	TRBJ1-1	many	CASSPLQMTEAFF	TGCGCCAGCAGCCCCCTCCAAATGACTGAAGCTTTCTTT
TRBV7-2	TRBD2	TRBJ2-7	many	CASSRGPRTSGNSYEQYF	TGTGCCAGCAGCCGGGGGCCCCGGACTAGCGGGAACTCCTACGAGCAGTACTTC
TRBV2	NA	TRBJ1-2	many	CASSWTQGAEGYTF	TGTGCCAGCAGTTGGACACAAGGGGCTGAGGGCTACACCTTC
TRBV11-2	TRBD2	TRBJ2-5	NA	CASSETGGGETQYF	TGTGCCAGCAGCGAGACGGGGGGAGGAGAGACCCAGTACTTC
TRBV11-2	TRBD1	TRBJ1-1	NA	CASSFLPGGAGTNTEAFF	TGTGCCAGCAGCTTCCTCCCAGGGGGCGCGGGCACGAACACTGAAGCTTTCTTT
TRBV10-3	NA	TRBJ1-1	NA	CAIGVGFSNTEAFF	TGTGCCATCGGAGTGGGGTTCAGCAACACTGAAGCTTTCTTT
TRBV20-1	NA	TRBJ2-5	NA	CSASRDAQETQYF	TGCAGTGCATCGCGGGACGCGCAAGAGACCCAGTACTTC
TRBV5-1	TRBD1	TRBJ1-5	many	CASPKTGVWSNQPQHF	TGCGCCAGTCCTAAAACAGGGGTCTGGAGCAATCAGCCCCAGCATTTT
TRBV19	TRBD2	TRBJ2-2	NA	CAGTSEMTNTEELFF	TGTGCCGGTACTAGCGAGATGACGAACACCGAGGAGCTGTTTTTT
TRBV7-8	NA	TRBJ2-7	many	CASSLRDYEQYF	TGTGCCAGCAGCTTACGAGATTACGAGCAGTACTTC
TRBV2	NA	TRBJ2-5	NA	CASRSGEQETQYF	TGTGCCAGCAGGAGCGGAGAACAAGAGACCCAGTACTTC
TRBV15	NA	TRBJ2-5	few	CATSSRTLQETQYF	TGTGCCACCAGCAGCCGGACGCTACAAGAGACCCAGTACTTC
TRBV10-3	NA	TRBJ2-6	many	CAISGTQGSGANVLTF	TGTGCCATCAGTGGGACACAGGGATCTGGGGCCAACGTCCTGACTTTC
TRBV20-1	TRBD1	TRBJ1-1	many	CSARDSLTEAFF	TGCAGTGCACGGGACAGCCTAACTGAAGCTTTCTTT
TRBV7-6	NA	TRBJ1-2	NA	CASSPPGLQSYTF	TGTGCCAGCAGCCCCCCGGGGTTACAGTCTTACACCTTC
TRBV6-5	TRBD2	TRBJ2-3	many	CASSRTGGLGTQYF	TGTGCCAGCAGTCGGACGGGGGGTTTAGGTACGCAGTATTTT